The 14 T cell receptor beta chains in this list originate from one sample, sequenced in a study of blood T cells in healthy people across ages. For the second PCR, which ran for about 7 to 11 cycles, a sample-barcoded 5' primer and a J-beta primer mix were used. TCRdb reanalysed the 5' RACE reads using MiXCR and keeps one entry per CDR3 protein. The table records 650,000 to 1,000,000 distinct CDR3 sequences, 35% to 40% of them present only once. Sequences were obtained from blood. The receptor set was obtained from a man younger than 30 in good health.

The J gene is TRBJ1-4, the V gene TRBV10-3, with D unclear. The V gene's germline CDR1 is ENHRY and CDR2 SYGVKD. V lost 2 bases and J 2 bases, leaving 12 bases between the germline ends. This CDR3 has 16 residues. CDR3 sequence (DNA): TGTGCCATCAGTGAGATCGCCGGTAGCACTAATGAAAAACTGTTTTTT. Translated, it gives CAISEIAGSTNEKLFF.

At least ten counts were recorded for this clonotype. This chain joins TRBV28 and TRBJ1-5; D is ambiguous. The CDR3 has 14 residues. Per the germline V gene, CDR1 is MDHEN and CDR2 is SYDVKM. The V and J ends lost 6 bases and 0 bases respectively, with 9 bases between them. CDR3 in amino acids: CASSFQSSNQPQHF. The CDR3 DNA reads TGTGCCAGCAGCTTCCAATCTAGCAATCAGCCCCAGCATTTT. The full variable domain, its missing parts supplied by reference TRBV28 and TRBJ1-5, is DVKVTQSSRYLVKRTGEKVFLECVQDMDHENMFWYRQDPGLGLRLIYFSYDVKMKEKGDIPEGYSVSREKKERFSLILESASTNQTSMYLCASSFQSSNQPQHFGDGTRLSIL.

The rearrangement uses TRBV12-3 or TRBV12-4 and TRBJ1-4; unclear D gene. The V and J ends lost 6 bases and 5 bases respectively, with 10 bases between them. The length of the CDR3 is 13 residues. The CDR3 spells CASRSGPNEKLFF. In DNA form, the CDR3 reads TGTGCCAGCAGATCCGGGCCCAATGAAAAACTGTTTTTT.

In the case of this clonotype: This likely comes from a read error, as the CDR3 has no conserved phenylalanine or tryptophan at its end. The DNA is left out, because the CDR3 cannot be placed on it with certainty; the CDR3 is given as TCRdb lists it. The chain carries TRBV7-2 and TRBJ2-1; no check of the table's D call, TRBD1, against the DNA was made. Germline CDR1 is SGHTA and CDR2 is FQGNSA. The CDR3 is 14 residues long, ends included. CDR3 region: CASSLGPGADEKFI.

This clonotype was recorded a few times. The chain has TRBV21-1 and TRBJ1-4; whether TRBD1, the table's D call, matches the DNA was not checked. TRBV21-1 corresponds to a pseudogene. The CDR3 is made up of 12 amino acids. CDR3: CASSKAGTKLFF. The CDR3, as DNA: TGTGCCAGCAGCAAAGCGGGGACAAAACTGTTTTTT.

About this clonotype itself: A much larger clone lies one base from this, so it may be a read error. This CDR3 is CASSPPWGEQYF. CDR3 sequence (DNA): TGTGCCAGCAGCCCCCCTTGGGGTGAGCAGTACTTC. J is TRBJ2-1 and V is TRBV6-2 or TRBV6-3, with D unclear. The DNA end favors TRBJ2-7, so the J call may be wrong. CDR3 length: 12 amino acids. Germline V CDR1 and CDR2: MNHEY, SVGEGT.

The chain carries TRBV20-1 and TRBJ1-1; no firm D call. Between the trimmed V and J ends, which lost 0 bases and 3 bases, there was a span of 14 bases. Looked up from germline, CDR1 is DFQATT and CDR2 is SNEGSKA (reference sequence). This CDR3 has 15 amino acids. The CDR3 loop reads CSAREPLGGDTEAFF. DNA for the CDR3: TGCAGTGCTAGAGAACCTCTCGGTGGGGACACTGAAGCTTTCTTT.

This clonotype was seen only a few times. CDR3 residues: CASRSLGTATNEKLFF. CDR3 nucleotides: TGTGCCAGCAGATCCCTCGGGACGGCAACTAATGAAAAACTGTTTTTT. The gene calls are TRBV6-5 and TRBJ1-4; possible D gene TRBD1, 5 bases. Trimming stripped 6 bases from V and 0 bases from J, with 14 bases between. Looked up from germline, CDR1 is MNHEY and CDR2 is SVGAGI. The CDR3 consists of 16 residues.

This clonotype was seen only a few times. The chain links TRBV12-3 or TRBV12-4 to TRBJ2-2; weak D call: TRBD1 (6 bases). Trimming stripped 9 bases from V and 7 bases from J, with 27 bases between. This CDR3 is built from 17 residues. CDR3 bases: TGTGCCAGTTATATTGAGTCCGAGGACAGAGAATACGGGGAGCTGTTTTTT. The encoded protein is CASYIESEDREYGELFF.

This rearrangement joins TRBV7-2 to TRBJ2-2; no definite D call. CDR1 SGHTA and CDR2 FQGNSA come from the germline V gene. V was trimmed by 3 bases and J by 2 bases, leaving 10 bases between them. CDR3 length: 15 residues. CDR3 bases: TGTGCCAGCAGCTTGATAGTTACCAACACCGGGGAGCTGTTTTTT. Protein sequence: CASSLIVTNTGELFF.

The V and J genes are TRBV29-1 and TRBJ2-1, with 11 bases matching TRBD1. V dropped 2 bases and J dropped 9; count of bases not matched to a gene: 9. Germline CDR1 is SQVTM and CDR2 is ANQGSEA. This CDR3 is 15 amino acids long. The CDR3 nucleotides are TGCAGCGTTGAATTAGCGGGACAGGGGGGCAGTGAGCAGTTCTTC. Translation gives CSVELAGQGGSEQFF.

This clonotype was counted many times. CDR3 nucleotides: TGCGCCAGCAGCTTGGGGGTAGACACTGAAGCTTTCTTT. Protein sequence: CASSLGVDTEAFF. This chain links TRBV5-1 with TRBJ1-1, with D hard to call. Germline values: CDR1 SGHRS, CDR2 YFSETQ. This CDR3 spans 13 amino acids. The V end was cut by 0 bases, the J end by 3 bases, with 6 bases between.

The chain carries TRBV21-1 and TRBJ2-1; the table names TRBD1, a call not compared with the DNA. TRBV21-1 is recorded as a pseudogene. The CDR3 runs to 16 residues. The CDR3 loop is CAIKPMGAYSYNEQFF. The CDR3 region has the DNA TGTGCCATCAAGCCTATGGGGGCTTACTCCTACAATGAGCAGTTCTTC.

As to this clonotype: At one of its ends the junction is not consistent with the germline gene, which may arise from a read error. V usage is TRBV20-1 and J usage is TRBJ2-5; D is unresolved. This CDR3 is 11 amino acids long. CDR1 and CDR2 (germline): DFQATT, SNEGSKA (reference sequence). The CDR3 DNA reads TGCAGGGCTACTGTGCAAGAGACCCAGTACTTC. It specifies CRATVQETQYF.